This TCR beta chain was recorded in a study of T cell clonotyping in hematopoietic cell transplantation (dated by TCRdb to the early 2020s). General notes on the study: A total of under 150 blood samples were collected in the study from about 40 consecutive transplant recipients and their related donors. Patient recruitment ran from 2015 to January 2017, and follow-up continued until late 2020 or death.

In light of the paper, this sample's time point label describes: 30 days after allo-HCT. Blood from recipients was drawn about 28 days before transplant and again at days 30, 100 and 180 after transplant. Nuclei Lysis Solution was used to extract genomic DNA from fresh or cryopreserved unfractionated peripheral blood mononuclear cells. The germline V gene sets CDR1 to LGHNA and CDR2 to YSLEER. From the cysteine through the phenylalanine, the CDR3 covers 13 amino acids. Of the read, only the CDR3 DNA is kept; its 39 bases are in frame from base 1. Between the V and J ends, shortened by 1 base and 6 bases respectively, the junction contains 9 bases. Points the paper makes about the study in general: The sample size was limited and the cells went unsorted, which meant the CD4 and CD8 repertoire contributions could not be told apart. Broader posttransplant TCR repertoire diversity was predicted by donor and pretransplant recipient Inverse Simpson Index values. Recipient repertoires showed only a small fraction of overlap with donor repertoires, and over 97% appeared de novo at the given depth. A decrease in recipient TCR diversity was observed after transplant, and a progressive increase in pathologically expanded clonotypes was seen from day 30 to day 180.

This clone showed up just once. The target of this receptor is not known. No much larger clone is present one base from it, and per-base qualities are unavailable. TCR beta CDR3 regions were amplified from genomic DNA with the immunoSEQ assay, a bias-controlled multiplex PCR using V- and J-specific primers. A second PCR step added a proprietary barcode and Illumina adapter sequences to the CDR3 amplicons. CDR3 libraries were sequenced on an Illumina MiSeq instrument. On the authors' methods: Export and quality control were done with immunoSEQ Analyzer 3.0, while downstream analyses used R Bioconductor and Immunarch. Only productive rearrangements in the normalized downsampled data set went into calculating the repertoire metrics. In the normalized cohort, a clonotype counted as pathologically expanded if the clonotype was larger than 5 templates. The Inverse Simpson Index was used to measure repertoire diversity. To capture all clonotypes, the CMV-specificity analyses were run on the non-normalized data set. TCRdb retrieved this table from immuneACCESS and kept in-frame rearrangements only. Not all clones are present; in checked studies, unresolved V genes account for under half, and no reason is known for the remainder. The D gene and trimming were derived from the DNA, and the V and J assignments and clone size from that table. The sample table records approximately 1,600 clones; roughly 82% of these occur just once. The ten largest clones add up to about 4.7% of the sample.

The source material was PBMCs, sampled 30 days after allogeneic stem cell transplant. This receptor was identified in a male patient aged 25 to 39 who had an allogeneic stem cell transplant, so T cells may come from the graft donor. Some clones in this sample may be carry-over from other donors' samples. Recombination linked TRBV4-3 to TRBJ1-2; there is no confident call for the D gene. The sequence in DNA is TGCGCCAGCAGCCAAGCCCTGGAGGATGGCTACACCTTC. It codes for CASSQALEDGYTF.